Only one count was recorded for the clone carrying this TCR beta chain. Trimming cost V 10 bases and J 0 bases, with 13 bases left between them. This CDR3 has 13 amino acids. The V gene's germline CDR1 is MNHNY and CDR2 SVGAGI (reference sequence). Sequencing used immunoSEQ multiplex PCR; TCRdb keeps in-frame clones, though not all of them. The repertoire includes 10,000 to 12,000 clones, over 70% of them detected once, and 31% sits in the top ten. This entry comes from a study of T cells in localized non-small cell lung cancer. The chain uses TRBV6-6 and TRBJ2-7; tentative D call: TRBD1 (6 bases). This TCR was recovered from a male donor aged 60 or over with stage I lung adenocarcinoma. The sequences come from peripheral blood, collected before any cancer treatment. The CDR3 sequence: CATRDTISYEQYF. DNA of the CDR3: TGTGCCACCAGGGACACGATCTCCTACGAGCAGTACTTC.